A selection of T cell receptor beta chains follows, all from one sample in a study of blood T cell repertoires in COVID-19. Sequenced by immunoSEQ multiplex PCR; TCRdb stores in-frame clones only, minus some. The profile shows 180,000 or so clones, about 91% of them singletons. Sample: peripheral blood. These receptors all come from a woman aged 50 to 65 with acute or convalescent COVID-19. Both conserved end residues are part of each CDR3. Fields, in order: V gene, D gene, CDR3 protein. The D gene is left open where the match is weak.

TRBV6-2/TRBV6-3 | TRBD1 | CASSYADRGAEAFF
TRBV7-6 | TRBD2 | CASSLRLAGASDTQYF
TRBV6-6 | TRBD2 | CASSPSGTSREGTGELFF
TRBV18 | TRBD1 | CASSPSTGSGNTIYF
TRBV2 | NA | CASSVFWTDYGYTF
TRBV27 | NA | CASRLGPFDEAFF
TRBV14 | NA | CASSQEAGYEQFF
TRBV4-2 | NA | CASSHPPADTNEKLFF
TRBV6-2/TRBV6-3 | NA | CASSPGRDLDGYTF
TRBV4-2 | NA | CASSQEGLQGKNQPQHF
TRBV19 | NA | CASSMGTANTEAFF
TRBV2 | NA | CASRRSNTGELFF
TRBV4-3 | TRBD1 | CASSQVGTGYNEQFF
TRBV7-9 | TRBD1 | CASSLGVRTGFTEAFF
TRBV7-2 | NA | CASSMGLAYEQYF
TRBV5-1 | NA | CASSPDSDYGYTF
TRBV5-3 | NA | CARSPEGETQYF
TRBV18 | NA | CASRDTYNYGYTF
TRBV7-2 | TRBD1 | CASSSTGALNTEAFF
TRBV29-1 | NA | CSVVEGALNTEAFF
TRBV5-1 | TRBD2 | CASSLGTSGSNEQFF
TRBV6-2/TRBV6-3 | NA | CASSAFRGNTEAFF
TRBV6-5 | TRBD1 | CASSLRGDNQPQHF
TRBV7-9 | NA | CASSLSGPNYGYTF
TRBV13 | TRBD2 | CASSLRVAGGADTQYF
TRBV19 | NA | CASSIDRFSPLHF
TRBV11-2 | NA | CASSLTAHEQYF
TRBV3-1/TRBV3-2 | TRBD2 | CASSKGETSGPAGTGELFF
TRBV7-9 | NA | CAVPREDMNTEAFF
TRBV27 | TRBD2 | CASTRGGVADTQYF
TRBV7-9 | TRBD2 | CASSLAGTSRDEQFF
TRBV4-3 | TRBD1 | CASSQERQGVSPLHF
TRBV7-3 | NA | CASSLSASRRGLGDTQYF
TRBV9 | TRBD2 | CASSVDEAGGGMVRGDTQYF
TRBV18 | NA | CASSPDSKNSPLHF
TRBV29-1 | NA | CSVLTAFNYGYTF
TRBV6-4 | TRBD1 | CASSNRTGTASPNYGYTF
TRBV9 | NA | CASSVHSGSYEQYF
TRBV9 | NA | CASSVGQGLTGNYGYTF
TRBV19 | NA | CASSEFHEQFF
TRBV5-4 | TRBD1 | CASSSLTGQGYTF
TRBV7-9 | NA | CASSPGEYGYTF
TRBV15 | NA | CATSSRTGNSPLHF
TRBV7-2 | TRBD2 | CASSLWGSGSSRELFF
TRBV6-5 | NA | CASRGLQGNTEAFF
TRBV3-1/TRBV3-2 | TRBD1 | CASRRQGANEQYF
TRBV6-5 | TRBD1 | CASGITGGNYGYTF
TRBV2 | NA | CASSYGDSTNEKLFF
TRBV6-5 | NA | CASSYSTGLGADTQYF
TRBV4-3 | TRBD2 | CASSQGAGGLYNEQFF
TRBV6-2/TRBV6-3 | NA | CASSPLEGFGNTIYF
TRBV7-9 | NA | CASSLQGHNQPQHF
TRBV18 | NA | CASSQYREIGTQYF
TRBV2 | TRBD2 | CAWGLADERTDTQYF
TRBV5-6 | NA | CASSLSFSYEQYF
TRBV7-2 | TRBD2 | CASSRGLAGASYQETQYF
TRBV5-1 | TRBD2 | CASSQAGDTNTGELFF
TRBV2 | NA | CASSFTNYGYTF
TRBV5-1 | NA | CASSFLVSYEQYF